This TCR beta chain was recorded in a study of CD8 T cells in Susac syndrome. It was negative isolation that provided the CD8+ and CD4+ T cells, whereas TEMRA cells were enriched by FACS. With random hexamers, roughly 0.45 to 1 ug RNA was reverse transcribed. The immunoSEQ assay covered 54 Vbeta and 13 Jbeta segments for CDR3. One entry per CDR3 protein, called by TCRdb with MiXCR from the immunoSEQ multiplex PCR reads. The sample has some 120,000 distinct CDR3 sequences; about nine tenths are singletons. The TCR sequence derives from a human donor in good health. Sequenced sample: CD8+ T cells from PBMCs.

The CDR3 sequence: CASSPGLAGGEQYF. The CDR3 nucleotides are TGTGCCAGCAGCCCGGGGCTAGCGGGAGGGGAGCAGTACTTC. The chain combines TRBV7-2 with TRBJ2-7; 12 bases fit TRBD2. Unmatched junction bases numbered 6, after V lost 5 bases and J lost 7 bases. Germline CDR1 is SGHTA and CDR2 is FQGNSA. This CDR3 is built from 14 residues.